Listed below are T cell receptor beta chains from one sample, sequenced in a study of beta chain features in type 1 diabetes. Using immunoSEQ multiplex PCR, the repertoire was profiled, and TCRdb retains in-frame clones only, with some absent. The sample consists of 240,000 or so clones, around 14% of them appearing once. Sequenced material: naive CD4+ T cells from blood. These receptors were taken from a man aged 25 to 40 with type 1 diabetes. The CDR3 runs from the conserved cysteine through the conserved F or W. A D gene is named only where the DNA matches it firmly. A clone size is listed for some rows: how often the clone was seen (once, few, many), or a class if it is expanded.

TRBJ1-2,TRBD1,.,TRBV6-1,CASRNDRDGLRGYTF,TGTGCCAGCAGAAATGACAGGGATGGACTGCGGGGCTACACCTTC
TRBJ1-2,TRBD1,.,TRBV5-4,CASSLVQGAIDGYTF,TGTGCCAGCAGCTTGGTCCAGGGGGCTATTGATGGCTACACCTTC
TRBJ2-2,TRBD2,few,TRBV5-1,CASSATSGNTGELFF,TGCGCCAGCAGCGCGACTAGCGGGAACACCGGGGAGCTGTTTTTT
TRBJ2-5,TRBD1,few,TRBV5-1,CASSGGQGDQETQYF,TGCGCCAGCAGCGGGGGACAGGGGGACCAAGAGACCCAGTACTTC
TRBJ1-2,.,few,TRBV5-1,CASSSGNGYTF,TGCGCCAGCAGCTCGGGGAACGGCTACACCTTC
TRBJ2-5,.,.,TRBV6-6,CASSFPLGGGQETQYF,TGTGCCAGCAGTTTCCCCCTAGGGGGAGGGCAAGAGACCCAGTACTTC
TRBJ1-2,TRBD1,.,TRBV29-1,CSATDSPGGKDYGYTF,TGCAGCGCGACAGACTCCCCAGGGGGGAAGGACTATGGCTACACCTTC
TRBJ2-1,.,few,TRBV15,CATSRDQQGAGEQFF,TGTGCCACCAGCAGAGATCAACAGGGTGCCGGGGAGCAGTTCTTC
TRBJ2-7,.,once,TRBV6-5,CASSYGLQGYEQYF,TGTGCCAGCAGTTACGGGTTACAGGGATACGAGCAGTACTTC
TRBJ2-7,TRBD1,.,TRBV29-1,CSAERGQGASEQYF,TGCAGCGCGGAAAGGGGACAGGGGGCGAGCGAGCAGTACTTC
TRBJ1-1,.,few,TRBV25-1,CASKLTGRTEAFF,TGTGCCAGCAAGTTAACAGGCCGTACTGAAGCTTTCTTT
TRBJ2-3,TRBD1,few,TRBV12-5,CASGLSGAQGADTQYF,TGTGCTAGTGGTTTATCGGGCGCACAGGGGGCAGATACGCAGTATTTT
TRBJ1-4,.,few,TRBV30,CAWSTGVNEKLFF,TGTGCCTGGAGTACGGGAGTTAATGAAAAACTGTTTTTT
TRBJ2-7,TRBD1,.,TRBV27,CASSLLGTGLEQYF,TGTGCCAGCAGTTTACTAGGGACAGGGTTGGAGCAGTACTTC
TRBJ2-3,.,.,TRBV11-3,CASSLDGGPRDTQYF,TGTGCCAGCAGCCTGGACGGCGGGCCCAGGGATACGCAGTATTTT
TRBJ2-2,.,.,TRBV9,CASSVGGPSLNTGELFF,TGTGCCAGCAGCGTAGGGGGTCCTAGCTTAAACACCGGGGAGCTGTTTTTT
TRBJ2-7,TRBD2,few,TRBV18,CASSPGLAGNYEQYF,TGTGCCAGCTCACCGGGTTTAGCGGGAAACTACGAGCAGTACTTC
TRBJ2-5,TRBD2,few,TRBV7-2,CASRIAGVGETQYF,TGTGCCAGCAGGATAGCGGGAGTTGGAGAGACCCAGTACTTC
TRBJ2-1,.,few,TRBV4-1,CASSQGSRTGRNEQFF,TGCGCCAGCAGCCAAGGGAGCAGAACAGGGCGAAATGAGCAGTTCTTC
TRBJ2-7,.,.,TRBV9,CASSKTGISYEQYF,TGTGCCAGCAGCAAGACAGGTATCTCCTACGAGCAGTACTTC
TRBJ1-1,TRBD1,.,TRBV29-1,CSVLGGAGGIRNTEAFF,TGCAGCGTCCTTGGAGGGGCAGGGGGTATTAGGAACACTGAAGCTTTCTTT
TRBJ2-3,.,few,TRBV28,CASSGNTDTQYF,TGTGCCAGCAGTGGCAACACAGATACGCAGTATTTT
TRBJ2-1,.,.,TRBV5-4,CASSQALQGRVF,TGTGCCAGCAGCCAAGCCCTGCAGGGGAGGGTCTTC
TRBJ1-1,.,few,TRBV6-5,CASTRDSRNTEAFF,TGTGCCAGCACCCGGGACTCACGGAACACTGAAGCTTTCTTT
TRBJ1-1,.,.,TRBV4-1,CASSPPLGTAFF,TGCGCCAGCAGCCCGCCGTTGGGCACCGCATTCTTT
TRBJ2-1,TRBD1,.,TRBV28,CASTSGTGWDNEQFF,TGTGCCAGCACCTCGGGGACAGGATGGGACAATGAGCAGTTCTTC
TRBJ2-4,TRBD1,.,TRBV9,CASSPQPGTGKNIQYF,TGTGCCAGCAGCCCCCAACCCGGGACAGGAAAAAACATTCAGTACTTC
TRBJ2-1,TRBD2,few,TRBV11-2,CASSLEGLAGEGQFF,TGTGCCAGCAGCTTAGAGGGACTAGCGGGAGAAGGGCAGTTCTTC
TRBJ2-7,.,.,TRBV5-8,CASSFEESSLSYEQYF,TGTGCCAGCAGCTTCGAAGAGAGCTCTCTCTCCTACGAGCAGTACTTC
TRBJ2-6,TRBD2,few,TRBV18,CASSPASGRISGANVLTF,TGTGCCAGCTCACCGGCTAGCGGGAGGATCTCTGGGGCCAACGTCCTGACTTTC
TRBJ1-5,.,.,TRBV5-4,CASSLDGSNQPQHF,TGTGCCAGCAGCCTGGACGGTAGCAATCAGCCCCAGCATTTT
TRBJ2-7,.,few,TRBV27,CASSSEGILGTYEQYF,TGTGCCAGCAGTTCGGAGGGGATCTTGGGCACCTACGAGCAGTACTTC
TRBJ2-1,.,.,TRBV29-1,CSVGASEQFF,TGCAGCGTTGGAGCTAGTGAGCAGTTCTTC
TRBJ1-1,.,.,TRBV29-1,CSVAPQGGTEAFF,TGCAGCGTTGCCCCACAGGGCGGCACTGAAGCTTTCTTT
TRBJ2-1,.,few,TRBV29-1,CSVDSGFTNEQFF,TGCAGCGTTGATTCCGGGTTTACCAATGAGCAGTTCTTC
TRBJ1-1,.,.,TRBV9,CASSGPAGPVEAFF,TGTGCCAGCAGCGGACCCGCGGGACCGGTTGAAGCTTTCTTT
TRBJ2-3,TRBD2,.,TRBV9,CASSVGLAGGPWDTQYF,TGTGCCAGCAGCGTAGGGCTAGCGGGAGGGCCATGGGATACGCAGTATTTT
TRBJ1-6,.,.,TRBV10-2,CASSESTVINSPLHF,TGCGCCAGCAGTGAGTCTACAGTAATCAATTCACCCCTCCACTTT
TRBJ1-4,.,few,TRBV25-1,CASSDPPQGGEKLFF,TGTGCCAGCAGTGACCCCCCCCAGGGAGGAGAAAAACTGTTTTTT
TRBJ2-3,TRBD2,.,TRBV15,CATSRNSAGLTDTQYF,TGTGCCACCAGCAGAAACTCAGCGGGACTCACAGATACGCAGTATTTT